This T cell receptor beta chain was sequenced for a study of long-term antiretroviral therapy in people with HIV. Study outcomes and limitations: Despite increasing after ART, diversity remained lower than that of transplant donor controls.

At the survey level, the v3.0 immunoSEQ assay was run. The assay was immunoSEQ multiplex PCR, and TCRdb's table has in-frame clones only and misses some. The table records around 15,000 clones, about 94% of them present only once. V lost 4 bases and J 4 bases, leaving 14 bases between the germline ends. This CDR3 region has 14 residues. Per the germline V gene, CDR1 is SGDLS and CDR2 is YYNGEE. Concerning this clone itself: Its antigen is unknown.

Sequenced here: unsorted PBMCs, sampled about 6 years after starting antiretroviral therapy. The receptor was isolated from a woman in her forties or fifties with HIV. This rearrangement joins TRBV9 to TRBJ1-1; D is unclear. CDR3 nucleotides: TGTGCCAGCAGCCCCAACGTGGGGAGCACTGAAGCTTTCTTT. Its protein is CASSPNVGSTEAFF.